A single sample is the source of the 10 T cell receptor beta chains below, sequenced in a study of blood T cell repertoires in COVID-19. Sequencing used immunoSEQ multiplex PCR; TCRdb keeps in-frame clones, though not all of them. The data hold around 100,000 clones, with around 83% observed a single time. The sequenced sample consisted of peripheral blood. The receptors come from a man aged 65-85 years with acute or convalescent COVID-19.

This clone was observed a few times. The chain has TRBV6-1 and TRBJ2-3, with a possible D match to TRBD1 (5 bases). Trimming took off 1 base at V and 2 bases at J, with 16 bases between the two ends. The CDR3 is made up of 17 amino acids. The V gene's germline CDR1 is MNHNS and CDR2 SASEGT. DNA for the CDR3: TGTGCCAGCAGTGAAGTAAAGGGGCTTATTCTCACAGATACGCAGTATTTT. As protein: CASSEVKGLILTDTQYF.

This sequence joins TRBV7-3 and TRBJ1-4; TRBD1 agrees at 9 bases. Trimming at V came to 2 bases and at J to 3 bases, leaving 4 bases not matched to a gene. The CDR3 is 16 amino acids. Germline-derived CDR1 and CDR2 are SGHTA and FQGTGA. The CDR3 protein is CASSLFRTGANEKLFF. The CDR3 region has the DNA TGTGCCAGCAGCTTATTCCGGACAGGGGCTAATGAAAAACTGTTTTTT.

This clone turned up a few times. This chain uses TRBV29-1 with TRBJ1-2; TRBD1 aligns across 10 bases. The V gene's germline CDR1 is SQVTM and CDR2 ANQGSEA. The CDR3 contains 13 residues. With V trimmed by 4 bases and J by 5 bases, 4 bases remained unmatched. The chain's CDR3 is CSVGQGARYGYTF. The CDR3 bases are TGCAGCGTTGGACAGGGGGCGCGGTATGGCTACACCTTC.

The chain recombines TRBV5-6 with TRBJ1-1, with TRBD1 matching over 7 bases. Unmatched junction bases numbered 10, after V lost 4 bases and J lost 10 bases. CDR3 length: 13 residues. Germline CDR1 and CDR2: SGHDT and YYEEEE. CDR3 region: CASSLGWAGGAFF. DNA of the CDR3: TGTGCCAGCAGCCTTGGGTGGGCAGGGGGAGCTTTCTTT.

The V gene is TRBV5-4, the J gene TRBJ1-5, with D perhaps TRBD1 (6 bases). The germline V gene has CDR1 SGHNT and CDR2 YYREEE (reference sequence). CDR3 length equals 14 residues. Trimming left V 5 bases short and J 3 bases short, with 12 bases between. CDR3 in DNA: TGTGCCAGCAGTACCGGGACACACAATCAGCCCCAGCATTTT. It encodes CASSTGTHNQPQHF.

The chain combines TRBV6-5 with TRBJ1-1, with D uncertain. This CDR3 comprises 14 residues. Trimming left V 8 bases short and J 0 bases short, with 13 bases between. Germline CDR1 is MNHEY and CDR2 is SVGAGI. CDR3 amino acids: CASRAKIMNTEAFF. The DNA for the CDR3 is TGTGCCAGCCGAGCCAAGATAATGAACACTGAAGCTTTCTTT.

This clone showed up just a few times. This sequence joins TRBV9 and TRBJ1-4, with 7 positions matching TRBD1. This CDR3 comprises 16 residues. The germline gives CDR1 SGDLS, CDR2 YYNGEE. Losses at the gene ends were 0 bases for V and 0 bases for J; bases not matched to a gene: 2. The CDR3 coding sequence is TGTGCCAGCAGCGTAGCACAGGGGACAACTAATGAAAAACTGTTTTTT. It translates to CASSVAQGTTNEKLFF.

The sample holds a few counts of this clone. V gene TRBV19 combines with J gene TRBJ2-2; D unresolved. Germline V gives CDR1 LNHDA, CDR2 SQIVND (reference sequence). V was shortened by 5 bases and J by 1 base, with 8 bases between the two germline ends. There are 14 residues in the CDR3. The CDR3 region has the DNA TGTGCCAGTAGTGTCACAAAGAACACCGGGGAGCTGTTTTTT. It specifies CASSVTKNTGELFF.

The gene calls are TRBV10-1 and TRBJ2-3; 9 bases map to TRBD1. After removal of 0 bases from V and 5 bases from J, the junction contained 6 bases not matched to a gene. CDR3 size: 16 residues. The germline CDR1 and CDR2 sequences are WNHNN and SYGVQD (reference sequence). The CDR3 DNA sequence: TGCGCCAGCAGTGAGTCCTGGGACAGGGTGGGAGATACGCAGTATTTT. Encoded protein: CASSESWDRVGDTQYF.

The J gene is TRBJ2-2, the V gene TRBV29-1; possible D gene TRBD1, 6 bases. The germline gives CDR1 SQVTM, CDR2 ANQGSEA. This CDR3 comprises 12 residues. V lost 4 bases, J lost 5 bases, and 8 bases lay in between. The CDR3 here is CSVVDRTGELFF. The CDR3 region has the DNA TGCAGCGTTGTTGACAGGACCGGGGAGCTGTTTTTT.